This T cell receptor (beta chain) was captured in a study of blood T cell repertoires in COVID-19. Looking at the study overall: Acute and convalescent COVID-19 specimens originated in the United States, Italy and Spain. Sample material is recorded as cDNA or gDNA derived from T cells, B-cell-depleted T cells, or PBMCs.

Assay: immunoSEQ multiplex PCR; the TCRdb copy retains only in-frame clones and omits some. The top ten hold around 21% of the sample, which has more than 60,000 clones, almost 90% seen once. Trimming cost V 5 bases and J 5 bases; bases outside gene matches: 13. Germline V gene sequence: CDR1 SGHRS, CDR2 YFSETQ. This CDR3 has 16 amino acids. Sequenced: peripheral blood. This TCR was sampled from a woman aged 50 to 60 with active or convalescent COVID-19. The V and J genes are TRBV5-1 and TRBJ2-1; 7 nucleotides match TRBD2. CDR3 sequence: CASRWEQERGNNEQFF. In nucleotides, the CDR3 is TGCGCCAGCAGGTGGGAGCAAGAGCGGGGTAACAATGAGCAGTTCTTC.